This T cell receptor beta chain was found in a study of blood T cell repertoires in COVID-19. In the authors' methods: Counts of nucleated cells, estimated from reference gene primer amplification, were obtained. Measured with immunoSEQ multiplex PCR; TCRdb has only the in-frame clones, and not every one. V and J calls and clone size are as listed in that table; D and trimming were resolved from the DNA. The data show roughly 300,000 clones, with over 75% seen just once and more than 0.95% held by the top ten. CDR3 length: 14 amino acids. Trimming cost V 4 bases and J 4 bases, with 14 bases left between them. The V gene's germline CDR1 is LNHDA and CDR2 SQIVND (reference sequence). Ages ranged from roughly 18 to 100 years, with residence in about two dozen US areas. Resolution of symptoms, clearance, or two negative PCRs was present in recovered Cohort 3 donors.

The sample comprised PBMCs or T cells enriched from blood (not recorded which). The genes are TRBV19 and TRBJ2-7; D gene uncertain. This clonotype was obtained from a woman aged 25 to 39 who had recovered from COVID-19. The CDR3 is CASSNSLVDYEQYF. The CDR3 coding sequence is TGTGCCAGTAGTAACTCACTGGTAGATTACGAGCAGTACTTC.